Here is one T cell receptor beta chain with its context. The source of the sample is a study of blood T cell repertoires in COVID-19. In the study overall: COVID-19 samples collected from the United States, Italy and Spain covered acute and convalescent phases.

Participants were placed into cohorts based on the clinical history they reported. In germline, CDR1 is MGHRA, CDR2 YSYEKL. V dropped 1 base and J dropped 0 bases, with 10 bases sitting between them. CDR3 length: 16 residues. The repertoire was sequenced with immunoSEQ multiplex PCR; TCRdb's copy has only in-frame clones and lacks some. The top ten hold approximately 5% of the sample, which has approximately 400,000 clones, 80% to 85% seen once. The sample consisted of PBMCs or T cells enriched from blood (not recorded which). The source is a woman between 45 and 65 years old who had recovered from COVID-19. The rearrangement uses TRBV4-1 and TRBJ1-5; possibly TRBD1 for D (5 bases). CDR3 sequence reads: CASSQAPGGSNQPQHF. The DNA for the CDR3 is TGCGCCAGCAGCCAAGCTCCGGGGGGTAGCAATCAGCCCCAGCATTTT.